Presented here are 26 T cell receptor beta chains from one specimen sequenced in a study of CD4+ T cells in melanoma (dated by TCRdb to between 2022 and 2023). The library was generated by the immunoSEQ multiplex PCR assay. This is the immuneACCESS table as TCRdb keeps it, with only in-frame sequences that have V and J called. A part of the clones is gone; compared with another copy, unresolved V genes explain less than half, and the rest is unexplained. The table for this sample lists some 9,600 clones; about 70% of them were counted only once. The top ten clones comprise around 24% of the sample. Sequenced input: cells from a culture (not recorded whether cultured in vitro). The receptors originated from a human donor with melanoma.

The chain uses TRBV7-8 and TRBJ2-7; TRBD2 agrees at 8 bases. The CDR3 is 15 residues long. J was trimmed by 3 bases and V by 5 bases; bases with no gene match: 9. CDR1 and CDR2 from the germline V gene are SGHVS and FQNEAQ. The chain's CDR3 is CASSPGGDPRYEQYF. CDR3 nucleotide sequence: TGTGCCAGCAGCCCCGGGGGGGATCCGCGCTACGAGCAGTACTTC.

This clone turned up a few times. The V gene is TRBV7-3, the J gene TRBJ2-3; D perhaps matches TRBD2 (6 bases). Germline V gene sequence: CDR1 SGHTA, CDR2 FQGTGA. With 2 bases removed from V and 0 bases from J, the gap between germline ends came to 15 bases. The CDR3 totals 17 residues. CDR3 sequence (DNA): TGTGCCAGCAGCTTATTTTCGGGCGGGAAAAGCACAGATACGCAGTATTTT. Translated: CASSLFSGGKSTDTQYF.

The genes are TRBV5-6 and TRBJ2-5; 9 bases fit TRBD2. Germline assignment: CDR1 SGHDT and CDR2 YYEEEE. V lost 2 bases, J lost 2 bases, and 10 bases stayed unmatched. This CDR3 contains 17 residues. CDR3 sequence (DNA): TGTGCCAGCAGCTTTTACAGCGGGGGGTCGGTTCAAGAGACCCAGTACTTC. It codes for CASSFYSGGSVQETQYF.

The gene calls are TRBV11-1 and TRBJ2-3; 8 positions match TRBD2. V shed 5 bases, J shed 2 bases, and the junction held 6 bases outside the gene matches. This CDR3 has 15 amino acids. Germline CDR1 SGHAT, CDR2 FQDESV (reference sequence). The CDR3 is CASSLLAGPTDTQYF. In DNA, the CDR3 is TGTGCCAGCAGCCTCCTAGCGGGCCCCACAGATACGCAGTATTTT.

The V and J genes are TRBV11-2 and TRBJ2-5; D possibly corresponds to TRBD1 (6 bases). CDR3 length: 14 residues. Germline assignment: CDR1 SGHAT and CDR2 FQNNGV. V was shortened by 0 bases and J by 1 base, with 6 bases between the two germline ends. DNA of the CDR3: TGTGCCAGCAGCTTAGAGACAGGCCAAGAGACCCAGTACTTC. Its translation: CASSLETGQETQYF.

The genes are TRBV7-8 and TRBJ2-3; 9 bases fit TRBD2. Germline trimming cut 3 bases from V and 1 base from J; bases unmatched to any gene: 11. The CDR3 is 18 amino acids. CDR1 is SGHVS and CDR2 is FQNEAQ in the germline V gene. CDR3 loop: CASSFRERGVRGTDTQYF. The CDR3 nucleotides are TGTGCCAGCAGCTTTAGGGAGCGGGGGGTAAGAGGCACAGATACGCAGTATTTT.

The genes are TRBV20-1 and TRBJ2-7, with D perhaps TRBD1 (6 bases). This CDR3 has 11 amino acids. Trimming stripped 5 bases from V and 7 bases from J, with 12 bases between. Germline CDR1 and CDR2: DFQATT and SNEGSKA (reference sequence). The CDR3 DNA sequence: TGCAGTGCTCCGAGGGGGTTGGAGCAGTACTTC. Its translation is CSAPRGLEQYF.

The V gene is TRBV4-1, the J gene TRBJ2-1, with D perhaps matching TRBD2 (5 bases). Trimming stripped 1 base from V and 9 bases from J, with 16 bases between. Germline CDR1 MGHRA, CDR2 YSYEKL. CDR3 length equals 15 residues. CDR3 in amino acids: CASSQGIFWETEQFF. Written as DNA, the CDR3 is TGCGCCAGCAGCCAAGGGATCTTTTGGGAGACTGAGCAGTTCTTC.

As DNA, the CDR3 is TGTGCCAGCAGCTTCGGGTCCCGGAGGATGGAGCAGTTCTTC. This gives the protein CASSFGSRRMEQFF. The rearrangement links TRBV11-1 to TRBJ2-1; D perhaps matches TRBD2 (5 bases). The V and J ends lost 3 bases and 10 bases respectively, with 16 bases between them. Germline V gene sequence: CDR1 SGHAT, CDR2 FQDESV (reference sequence). There are 14 residues in the CDR3.

This clone was recorded a few times. CDR3 in amino acids: CASSQGIGDAEAFF. CDR3 nucleotides: TGTGCCAGCAGCCAAGGGATCGGGGACGCGGAAGCTTTCTTT. The J gene is TRBJ1-1, the V gene TRBV3-1 (or the pseudogene TRBV3-2); TRBD1 is a possible D gene (5 bases). The CDR3 spans 14 residues. V lost 1 base to trimming and J lost 8 bases, with 14 bases between them. CDR1 is LGHDT, CDR2 YNNKEL, per germline (reference sequence).

The chain employs TRBV7-8 and TRBJ1-4; possibly TRBD1 for D (5 bases). V lost 1 base and J 3 bases, leaving 12 bases between the germline ends. The germline gives CDR1 SGHVS, CDR2 FQNEAQ. CDR3 size: 16 residues. The CDR3 spells CASSLVPGPANEKLFF. CDR3 nucleotide sequence: TGTGCCAGCAGCTTAGTTCCGGGGCCGGCTAATGAAAAACTGTTTTTT.

The chain links TRBV10-3 to TRBJ2-2, with D perhaps given as TRBD1 or TRBD2 (5 bases each). This CDR3 region has 17 residues. Between the trimmed V and J ends, which lost 0 bases and 1 base, there was a span of 12 bases. The germline V gene has CDR1 ENHRY and CDR2 SYGVKD. The CDR3 DNA is TGTGCCATCAGTGAGTCGATTGGGACGGTGAACACCGGGGAGCTGTTTTTT. Protein product: CAISESIGTVNTGELFF.

V usage is TRBV7-9 and J usage is TRBJ2-1, with D tentatively TRBD1 or TRBD2 (5 bases each). This CDR3 region has 15 residues. Germline CDR1 SEHNR, CDR2 FQNEAQ (reference sequence). With 6 bases removed from V and 10 bases from J, the gap between germline ends came to 22 bases. In nucleotides, the CDR3 is TGTGCCAGCAGTAAAAGAAATTTTGGGACGGCCGAGCAGTTCTTC. Protein sequence: CASSKRNFGTAEQFF.

The chain's CDR3 is CASSQRLAGGQSTDTQYF. The CDR3 coding sequence is TGCGCCAGCAGCCAGCGACTAGCGGGGGGGCAGAGCACAGATACGCAGTATTTT. This chain uses TRBV4-1 with TRBJ2-3; 14 bases agree with TRBD2. Unmatched junction bases numbered 5, after V lost 3 bases and J lost 0 bases. CDR3 size: 18 residues. CDR1 and CDR2 from the germline V gene are MGHRA and YSYEKL.

This chain connects TRBV6-4 to TRBJ1-6; 12 bases map to TRBD1. V was clipped by 6 bases and J by 7 bases; unmatched bases: 7. The CDR3 length is 16 residues. Germline loops: CDR1 MRHNA, CDR2 SNTAGT. The CDR3 coding sequence is TGTGCCAGCAGGGGGACAGGGGGCAAAGGGAATTCACCCCTCCACTTT. Translated: CASRGTGGKGNSPLHF.

This chain links TRBV10-3 with TRBJ2-7; TRBD1 agrees at 9 bases. Germline CDR1 reads ENHRY; CDR2 reads SYGVKD. This CDR3 is 15 amino acids long. J gave up 2 bases and V 2 bases, and 4 bases lay outside the gene matches. CDR3: CAISEPGTGTYEQYF. CDR3 nucleotides: TGTGCCATCAGTGAGCCCGGGACAGGGACCTACGAGCAGTACTTC.

V usage is TRBV4-2 and J usage is TRBJ1-5; weak D call: TRBD1 (5 bases). V was cut by 0 bases and J by 9 bases, with 18 bases left in between. Germline CDR1 reads LGHNA; CDR2 reads YNFKEQ. CDR3 length: 16 amino acids. CDR3 sequence: CASSQDPGPPPRPQHF. The CDR3 region has the DNA TGTGCCAGCAGCCAAGATCCAGGGCCGCCTCCTCGGCCCCAGCATTTT.

The V gene is TRBV4-2, the J gene TRBJ2-4; 8 bases line up with TRBD1. The CDR3 is made up of 16 amino acids. Germline lookup yields CDR1 LGHNA and CDR2 YNFKEQ. The junction had 6 bases not matched to a gene; V was cut back by 0 bases and J by 5 bases. CDR3 sequence: CASSQDGTGDENIQYF. CDR3 sequence (DNA): TGTGCCAGCAGCCAAGACGGGACAGGCGACGAAAACATTCAGTACTTC.

This sequence joins TRBV7-9 and TRBJ2-3, with D perhaps TRBD1 (6 bases). V was shortened by 3 bases and J by 0 bases, with 16 bases between the two germline ends. This CDR3 comprises 17 residues. Germline loops: CDR1 SEHNR, CDR2 FQNEAQ (reference sequence). The CDR3 protein is CASSFPPTGTSTDTQYF. CDR3 DNA sequence: TGTGCCAGCAGCTTCCCTCCGACAGGTACTAGCACAGATACGCAGTATTTT.

V gene TRBV7-2 combines with J gene TRBJ2-2, with 7 bases fitting TRBD1. Germline V gene lookup returns CDR1 SGHTA and CDR2 FQGNSA. CDR3 length equals 14 residues. The trim removed 6 bases at V and 7 bases at J, leaving 8 bases unmatched. The CDR3 DNA sequence: TGTGCCAGCAGTAGACAGGGTGCGATCGGGGAGCTGTTTTTT. Translated, it gives CASSRQGAIGELFF.

This clone showed up just a few times. In nucleotides, the CDR3 is TGCGCCAGCAAGGCAATAGCGAACACCGGGGAGCTGTTTTTT. It yields the protein CASKAIANTGELFF. The chain has TRBV5-1 and TRBJ2-2; D is unclear. This CDR3 is 14 amino acids long. The germline V gene encodes CDR1 SGHRS and CDR2 YFSETQ. V was cut by 6 bases and J by 0 bases, with 9 bases left in between.

The V call is TRBV12-3 or TRBV12-4, the J call TRBJ1-2; tentatively, D is TRBD1 (5 bases). The CDR3 extends over 12 amino acids. Trimming took 6 bases from V and 8 from J, leaving 13 bases between them. CDR3 DNA sequence: TGTGCCAGCAGCTCCGGGACGACCGGCTACACCTTC. It specifies CASSSGTTGYTF.

The sample holds a few counts of this clone. V gene TRBV30 combines with J gene TRBJ2-7, with D possibly being TRBD2 (5 bases). Germline V gene data show CDR1 as GTSNPN and CDR2 as SVGIG (reference sequence). The CDR3 has 14 amino acids. V was shortened by 3 bases and J by 3 bases, with 15 bases between the two germline ends. This chain's CDR3 is CAWRSRRGSYEQYF. The CDR3 DNA sequence: TGTGCCTGGAGATCAAGGAGAGGGAGCTACGAGCAGTACTTC.

The chain combines TRBV5-6 with TRBJ2-1; 11 bases fit TRBD2. CDR1 SGHDT and CDR2 YYEEEE come from the germline V gene. Trimming took 2 bases from V and 4 from J; bases not matched to a gene: 5. This CDR3 contains 16 residues. The CDR3 sequence is CASSFNGLAGYNEQFF. The CDR3 bases are TGTGCCAGCAGCTTCAACGGACTAGCGGGTTACAATGAGCAGTTCTTC.

In its sample, this clone was seen once. This rearrangement joins TRBV11-2 to TRBJ2-4, with 7 nucleotides matching TRBD2. CDR3 length: 14 residues. Germline assignment: CDR1 SGHAT and CDR2 FQNNGV. The junction had 7 bases not matched to a gene; V was cut back by 5 bases and J by 6 bases. CDR3 DNA sequence: TGTGCCAGCAGCAGTACGCGGGGGACAAACATTCAGTACTTC. It is translated as CASSSTRGTNIQYF.

The rearrangement uses TRBV4-1 and TRBJ2-2, with D possibly being TRBD2 (6 bases). In germline, CDR1 is MGHRA, CDR2 YSYEKL. This CDR3 comprises 16 residues. The V gene lost 1 base and the J gene lost 10 bases, with 19 bases spanning the gap. CDR3 loop: CASSQVFPREVVELFF. CDR3 DNA: TGCGCCAGCAGCCAAGTATTTCCCAGGGAGGTCGTGGAGCTGTTTTTT.